The source of this TCR beta chain is a study of cytomegalovirus exposure and HLA in healthy donors. PCR was performed using 60 Vbeta and 13 Jbeta primers. Assay: immunoSEQ multiplex PCR; the TCRdb copy retains only in-frame clones and omits some. The data show about 170,000 clones, with under 80% seen just once and 2.5% to 3% held by the top ten. Trimming removed 2 bases from V and 11 bases from J, with 11 bases in between. CDR1 and CDR2 (germline): MNHNS, SASEGT. The CDR3 sequence is 12 residues long. The clonotype originates from a man in his forties in good health and CMV-seronegative. The chain joins TRBV6-1 to TRBJ2-3; D gene unclear. Input material: PBMCs. This CDR3 reads CASSEIKREQYF. CDR3 sequence (DNA): TGTGCCAGCAGTGAAATCAAGAGAGAGCAGTATTTT.